A single sample is the source of the 7 T cell receptor beta chains below, sequenced in a study of blood T cells in healthy people across ages. A J-beta primer mix and a sample-barcoded 5' primer were used in a second PCR of roughly 7 to 12 cycles. TCRdb re-analysed the 5' RACE reads in MiXCR, keeping a single row per CDR3 protein. The repertoire holds about 1.8 million distinct CDR3 sequences, around 48% seen once, with approximately 2.1% in the top ten. Sequencing was performed on blood. The source of these receptors is a woman between 40 and 55 years old in good health.

The chain uses TRBV7-3 and TRBJ2-1; 9 bases map to TRBD1. The germline V gene encodes CDR1 SGHTA and CDR2 FQGTGA. The V segment lost 0 bases and the J segment 9 bases; nucleotides outside the gene matches: 9. This CDR3 region has 16 residues. The CDR3 sequence: CASSLTRTGDRSEQFF. In nucleotides, the CDR3 is TGTGCCAGCAGCTTAACAAGGACAGGGGATCGCTCTGAGCAGTTCTTC.

The chain is built from TRBV2 and TRBJ2-5; the match to TRBD1 covers 8 bases. The CDR3 is 14 residues long. V trimming: 3 bases; J trimming: 4 bases; junction bases outside the gene matches: 4. Per germline, CDR1 SNHLY and CDR2 FYNNEI. The CDR3 loop is CASSETGVAETQYF. Written as DNA, the CDR3 is TGTGCCAGCAGTGAGACAGGGGTGGCAGAGACCCAGTACTTC.

The chain recombines TRBV7-3 with TRBJ1-2, with D perhaps matching TRBD1 (5 bases). CDR1 and CDR2 (germline): SGHTA, FQGTGA. The V end lost 2 bases, the J end lost 4 bases, and 23 bases lay between the germline ends. The CDR3 is 18 amino acids. The CDR3 protein is CASSLGGTGKDFSYGYTF. The CDR3 nucleotides read TGTGCCAGCAGCTTAGGGGGGACGGGAAAGGACTTCTCCTATGGCTACACCTTC.

The V gene is TRBV20-1, the J gene TRBJ2-3; 10 positions agree with TRBD2. V trimming: 5 bases; J trimming: 4 bases; junction bases outside the gene matches: 6. The length of the CDR3 is 14 residues. Germline values: CDR1 DFQATT, CDR2 SNEGSKA (reference sequence). CDR3 in DNA: TGCAGTGCTCAGGGACTAGCGCGGGCAGATACGCAGTATTTT. Translating gives CSAQGLARADTQYF.

This chain's CDR3 is CATRAAKGSGYTF. The CDR3 DNA reads as TGTGCCACCAGAGCAGCCAAGGGTTCTGGCTACACCTTC. This rearrangement joins TRBV24-1 to TRBJ1-2; D not certain. Deletions cut 7 bases from V and 7 bases from J, with 15 bases between. In germline, CDR1 is KGHDR, CDR2 SFDVKD. The CDR3 runs 13 residues.

This clonotype was recorded a few times. The rearrangement uses TRBV7-3 and TRBJ2-1, with 11 bases fitting TRBD2. Germline values: CDR1 SGHTA, CDR2 FQGTGA. The CDR3 has 17 residues. The V gene end was trimmed by 1 base and the J gene end by 4 bases; junction bases not matched to a gene: 6. CDR3 coding DNA: TGTGCCAGCAGCTTAAGAGCGCTAGCGGGGGGTTACAATGAGCAGTTCTTC. Its protein is CASSLRALAGGYNEQFF.

This clonotype was seen only once. This chain connects TRBV15 to TRBJ2-7, with D unclear. The CDR3 is made up of 14 amino acids. Per germline, CDR1 LNHNV and CDR2 YYDKDF (reference sequence). V was clipped by 0 bases and J by 0 bases, with 6 bases between them. CDR3 sequence: CATSRDLHSYEQYF. The CDR3 nucleotides are TGTGCCACCAGCAGAGATTTACACTCCTACGAGCAGTACTTC.